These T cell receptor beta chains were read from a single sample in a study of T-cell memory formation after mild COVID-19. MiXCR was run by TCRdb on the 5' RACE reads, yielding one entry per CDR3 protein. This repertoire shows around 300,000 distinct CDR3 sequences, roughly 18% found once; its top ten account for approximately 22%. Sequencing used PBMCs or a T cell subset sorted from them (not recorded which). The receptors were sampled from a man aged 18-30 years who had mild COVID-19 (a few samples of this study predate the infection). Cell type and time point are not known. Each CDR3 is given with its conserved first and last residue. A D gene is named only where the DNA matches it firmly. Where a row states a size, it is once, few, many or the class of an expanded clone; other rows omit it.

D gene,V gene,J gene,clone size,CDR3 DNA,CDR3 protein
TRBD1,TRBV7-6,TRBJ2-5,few,TGTGCCAGCAGCCCCTGGACAGGGGGCGAGGAGACCCAGTACTTC,CASSPWTGGEETQYF
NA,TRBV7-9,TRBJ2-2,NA,TGTGCCAGCAGCTTACCGGAACTAGCGAACACCGGGGAGCTGTTTTTT,CASSLPELANTGELFF
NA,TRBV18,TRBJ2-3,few,TGTGCCAGCTCGCCACTTTCCGGGACTACAGATACGCAGTATTTT,CASSPLSGTTDTQYF
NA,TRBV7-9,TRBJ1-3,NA,TGTGCCAGCAGCTCTCCGACAGGATCGGGACGTTTT,CASSSPTGSGRF
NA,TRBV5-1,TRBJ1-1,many,TGCGCCAGCAGCCGGGAAGGGAGCACTGAAGCTTTCTTT,CASSREGSTEAFF
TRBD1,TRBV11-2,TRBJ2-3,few,TGTGCCAGCAGCTTAAGACAGGGGATCCCTTTGGGCACAGATACGCAGTATTTT,CASSLRQGIPLGTDTQYF
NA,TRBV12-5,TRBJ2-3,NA,TGTGCTAGTGGGCCCCTTTTGGGCGGGGAGCCAAACACAGATACGCAGTATTTT,CASGPLLGGEPNTDTQYF
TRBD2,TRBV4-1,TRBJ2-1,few,TGCGCCAGCAGCCACTGGAGCGGGGGGGAGGACAATGAGCAGTTCTTC,CASSHWSGGEDNEQFF
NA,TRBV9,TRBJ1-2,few,TGTGCCAGCAGCGTAGCTGAATCATATGGCTACACCTTC,CASSVAESYGYTF
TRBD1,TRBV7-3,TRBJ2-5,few,TGTGCCAGCAGCCCTCGACAGGGGCAAGAGACCCAGTACTTC,CASSPRQGQETQYF
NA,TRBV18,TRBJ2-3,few,TGTGCCAGCTCACCTCAGCAGGGTCCGAGCACAGATACGCAGTATTTT,CASSPQQGPSTDTQYF
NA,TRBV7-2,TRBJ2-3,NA,TGTGCCAGCAGCTTCGGGACCCGGGGGACGCAGTATTTT,CASSFGTRGTQYF
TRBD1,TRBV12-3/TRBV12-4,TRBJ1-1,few,TGTGCCAGCAAAAAGACAGGGCTAGGCTACACTGAAGCTTTCTTT,CASKKTGLGYTEAFF
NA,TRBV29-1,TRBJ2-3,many,TGCAGCGTCGAGGAGGCGGACAGGAGGGGAGATACGCAGTATTTT,CSVEEADRRGDTQYF
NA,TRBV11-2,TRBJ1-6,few,TGTGCCAGCAGCTCTACAGAGAATTCACCCCTCCACTTT,CASSSTENSPLHF
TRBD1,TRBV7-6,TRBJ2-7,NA,TGTGCCAGCAGCTTAACAGGGGGCGCGCACGAGCAGTACTTC,CASSLTGGAHEQYF
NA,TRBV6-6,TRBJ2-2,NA,TGTGCCAGCAGTTACGCCTTTAGTACCGGGGAGCTGTTTTTT,CASSYAFSTGELFF
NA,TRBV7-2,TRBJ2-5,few,TGTGCCAGCAGCCTCATACAAGAGACCCAGTACTTC,CASSLIQETQYF
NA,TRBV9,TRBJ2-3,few,TGTGCCAGCAGCGCCTACGCAGATACGCAGTATTTT,CASSAYADTQYF
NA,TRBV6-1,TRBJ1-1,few,TGTGCCAGCAGCCGAGCCCTTCTGTCCGGCACTGAAGCTTTCTTT,CASSRALLSGTEAFF
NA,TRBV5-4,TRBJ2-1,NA,TGTGCCAGCAGCTTGGACTTCTCCTACAATGAGCAGTTCTTC,CASSLDFSYNEQFF
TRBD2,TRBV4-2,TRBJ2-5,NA,TGTGCCAGCAGCCAAAGCGGGGGCTATGAGTTAGAGACCCAGTACTTC,CASSQSGGYELETQYF
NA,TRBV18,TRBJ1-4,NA,TGTGCCAGCTCGCCTTTACAGAAACCAACTAATGAAAAACTGTTTTTT,CASSPLQKPTNEKLFF
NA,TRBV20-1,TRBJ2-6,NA,TGCAGTGCTAGGGCAGGGACTGGGGCCAACGTCCTGACTTTC,CSARAGTGANVLTF
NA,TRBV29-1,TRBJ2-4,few,TGCAGCGTTGTAAGGGTAAACATTCAGTACTTC,CSVVRVNIQYF
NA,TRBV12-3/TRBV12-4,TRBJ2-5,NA,TGTGCCAGCAGTTGGACCGGGACACGCCAAGAGACCCAGTACTTC,CASSWTGTRQETQYF
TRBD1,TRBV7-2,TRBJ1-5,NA,TGTGCCAGCAGCTCCCCACAGGGGGCGAGGGATCAGCCCCAGCATTTT,CASSSPQGARDQPQHF
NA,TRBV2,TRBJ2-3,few,TGTGCCAGCAGGGTGGTTGGTGGGACTAGCACAGATACGCAGTATTTT,CASRVVGGTSTDTQYF
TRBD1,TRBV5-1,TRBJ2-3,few,TGCGCCAGCAGCTTGAAAACAGGGGGAGTTAGCACAGATACGCAGTATTTT,CASSLKTGGVSTDTQYF
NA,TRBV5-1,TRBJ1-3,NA,TGCGCCAGCAGCTTATGGACCGGCTCTGGAAACACCATATATTTT,CASSLWTGSGNTIYF
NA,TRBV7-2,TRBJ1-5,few,TGTGCCAGCAGCTTAGCGGGGGATTATAGCAATCAGCCCCAGCATTTT,CASSLAGDYSNQPQHF
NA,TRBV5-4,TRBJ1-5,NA,TGTGCCAGCAGCTTAATGCCGGGTAGGGACCAGCCCCAGCATTTT,CASSLMPGRDQPQHF
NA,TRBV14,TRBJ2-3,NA,TGTGCCAGCAGCCAAGTTACGGGGCTAAGCACAGATACGCAGTATTTT,CASSQVTGLSTDTQYF
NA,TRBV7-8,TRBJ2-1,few,TGTGCCAGCAGCTGGGGACAACCCAATGAGCAGTTCTTC,CASSWGQPNEQFF
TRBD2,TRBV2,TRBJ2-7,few,TGTGCCAGCAGTGAAAGAAGCGGGAGCCCCTACGAGCAGTACTTC,CASSERSGSPYEQYF
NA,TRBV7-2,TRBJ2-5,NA,TGTGCCAGCAGCTTAGCTGAACGTAATCTCCAAGAGACCCAGTACTTC,CASSLAERNLQETQYF
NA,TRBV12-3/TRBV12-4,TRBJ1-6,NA,TGTGCCAGCAGTTTGGGGCAGGGACATTCACCCCTCCACTTT,CASSLGQGHSPLHF
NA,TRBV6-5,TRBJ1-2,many,TGTGCCAGCAGTTACTCGAGGCAGGTCCATGGCTACACCTTC,CASSYSRQVHGYTF
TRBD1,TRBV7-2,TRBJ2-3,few,TGTGCCAGCAGCTTAGTACCAGGGGGAGATACGCAGTATTTT,CASSLVPGGDTQYF
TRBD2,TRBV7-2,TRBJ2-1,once,TGTGCCAGCAGCTTATGGAAAGCGGGGGGGCTTCCGCAGTTCTTC,CASSLWKAGGLPQFF
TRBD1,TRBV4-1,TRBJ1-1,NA,TGCGCCAGCAGCCAGACGTCAGGGGGAACTGAAGCTTTCTTT,CASSQTSGGTEAFF
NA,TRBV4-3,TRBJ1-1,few,TGCGCCAGCAGCCAAGATCTGCGCCGACCGAACACTGAAGCTTTCTTT,CASSQDLRRPNTEAFF
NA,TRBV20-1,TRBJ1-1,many,TGCAGTGCTAGAGATAGAAGGGGGAGCCAGAACACTGAAGCTTTCTTT,CSARDRRGSQNTEAFF
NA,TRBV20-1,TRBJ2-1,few,TGCAGTGCTAGAGTCCAGGCTGAGCAGTTCTTC,CSARVQAEQFF
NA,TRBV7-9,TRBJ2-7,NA,TGTGCCAGCAGCTTGTGGCCGAGCGAGCAGTACTTC,CASSLWPSEQYF
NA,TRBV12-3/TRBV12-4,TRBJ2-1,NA,TGTGCCTGTCCTTCCCCCGGGGACAATGAGCAGTTCTTC,CACPSPGDNEQFF
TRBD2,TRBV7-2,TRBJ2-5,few,TGTGCCAGCTTGAGTCAGCGGGGGGGGCAAGAGACCCAGTACTTC,CASLSQRGGQETQYF
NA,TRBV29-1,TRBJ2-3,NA,TGCAGCGTTGAAGATCGGGGGGCGGGGTTTGATACGCAGTATTTT,CSVEDRGAGFDTQYF
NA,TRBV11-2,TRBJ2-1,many,TGTGCCAGCAGCTTAGATCTTTCTAGCTCCTACAATGAGCAGTTCTTC,CASSLDLSSSYNEQFF
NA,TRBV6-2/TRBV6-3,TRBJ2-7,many,TGTGCCAGCAGTTACTCGGGGGACGAGCAGTACTTC,CASSYSGDEQYF
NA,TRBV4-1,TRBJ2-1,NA,TGCGCCAGCAGCCCTGGAGGCACTTCCAATGAGCAGTTCTTC,CASSPGGTSNEQFF
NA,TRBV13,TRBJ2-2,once,TGTGCCAGCAGCCATCTAGCGCTGAACACCGGGGAGCTGTTTTTT,CASSHLALNTGELFF
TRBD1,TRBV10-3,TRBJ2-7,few,TGTGCCATCAGTGAGGGGACAGGGAGGTACGAGCAGTACTTC,CAISEGTGRYEQYF
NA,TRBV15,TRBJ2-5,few,TGTGCCACCAGCAGAAGGGCCCAGGGAGGACAGACCCAGTACTTC,CATSRRAQGGQTQYF
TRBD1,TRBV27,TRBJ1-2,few,TGTGCCAGCAATCCGGGACAGCCTAACTATGGCTACACCTTC,CASNPGQPNYGYTF